What follows are 12 T cell receptor beta chains derived from one specimen sequenced in a study of Ad26.COV2.S vaccination and SARS-CoV-2 variants. Treatment: over 15 received Ad26.COV2.S at low or high dose, single or two shots; about 5 received placebo; per-sample allocation not given. On day 63 after the first injection, vaccine and placebo recipients gave samples. This table comes from immunoSEQ multiplex PCR, and its TCRdb copy is limited to in-frame clones, with some not included. Of around 350,000 clones detected, 85% appear once; the ten largest clones hold 3% to 4%. The sequencing here drew on peripheral blood, taken in a trial of Ad26.COV2.S vaccine versus placebo. These receptors all come from a person between 18 and 60 years old who received the Ad26.COV2.S COVID-19 vaccine or a placebo.

This clone appeared once. This chain connects TRBV6-2 or TRBV6-3 to TRBJ1-5; unclear D gene. The V gene's germline CDR1 is MNHEY and CDR2 SVGEGT. V was shortened by 2 bases and J by 0 bases, with 8 bases between the two germline ends. This CDR3 has 15 residues. CDR3 coding DNA: TGTGCCAGCAGTTACAGTAAATATAGCAATCAGCCCCAGCATTTT. Its protein product is CASSYSKYSNQPQHF.

This chain connects TRBV5-4 to TRBJ2-2, with 9 bases aligning to TRBD1. Per the germline V gene, CDR1 is SGHNT and CDR2 is YYREEE (reference sequence). V dropped 7 bases and J dropped 7; count of bases not matched to a gene: 11. The CDR3 runs 15 residues. Here the CDR3 reads CASGLDRGGVGELFF. The CDR3 DNA is TGTGCCAGCGGATTGGACAGGGGTGGAGTCGGGGAGCTGTTTTTT.

The V gene is TRBV4-1, the J gene TRBJ2-7; a possible D gene is TRBD1 (5 bases). Trimming took 1 base from V and 2 from J, leaving 6 bases between them. The CDR3 has 13 amino acids. From germline, CDR1 is MGHRA and CDR2 YSYEKL. CDR3 sequence: CASSQAGPYEQYF. CDR3 in DNA: TGCGCCAGCAGCCAAGCAGGGCCCTACGAGCAGTACTTC.

This sequence joins TRBV5-1 and TRBJ2-2; weak D call: TRBD1 (7 bases). Trimming removed 3 bases from V and 3 bases from J, with 12 bases in between. The CDR3 has 15 residues. In germline, CDR1 is SGHRS, CDR2 YFSETQ. CDR3 DNA sequence: TGCGCCAGCAGCTCGCGCGGGACAGACACCGGGGAGCTGTTTTTT. Translating it yields CASSSRGTDTGELFF.

Only one count was recorded for this clone. The chain employs TRBV18 and TRBJ1-4; no definite D call. V was shortened by 3 bases and J by 8 bases, with 13 bases between the two germline ends. This CDR3 has 14 residues. Looked up from germline, CDR1 is KGHSH and CDR2 is LQKENI. Here the CDR3 DNA reads TGTGCCAGCTCACCTATTTCAACCTCGGAAAAACTGTTTTTT. Translation gives CASSPISTSEKLFF.

The rearrangement joins TRBV11-3 to TRBJ2-1; 8 nucleotides match TRBD2. This CDR3 has 15 amino acids. The V segment lost 1 base and the J segment 5 bases; nucleotides outside the gene matches: 4. Germline V gives CDR1 SGHNT, CDR2 YENEEA. In DNA form, the CDR3 reads TGTGCCAGCAGCTTAGCTCGGGGGGGACACAATGAGCAGTTCTTC. Its translation: CASSLARGGHNEQFF.

As for this clone: A read error is possible here, since a much larger clone lies one base away. At the DNA level, this CDR3 is encoded by other sequences in the same sample as well. The chain carries TRBV5-6 and TRBJ1-4; D is ambiguous. The CDR3 runs 12 residues. V lost 1 base to trimming and J lost 5 bases, with 3 bases between them. Germline V gene sequence: CDR1 SGHDT, CDR2 YYEEEE. This CDR3 reads CASSLRNEKLFF. The CDR3 nucleotides are TGTGCCAGCAGCTTGAGGAATGAAAAACTGTTTTTT.

The chain recombines TRBV5-4 with TRBJ2-3; TRBD2 matches at 7 bases. Germline values: CDR1 SGHNT, CDR2 YYREEE (reference sequence). J was trimmed by 4 bases and V by 0 bases; bases with no gene match: 5. This CDR3 contains 15 residues. CDR3 DNA: TGTGCCAGCAGCTTGGGGGAGGGGTGGCCAGATACGCAGTATTTT. This sequence encodes CASSLGEGWPDTQYF. The full variable domain, rest sourced from reference TRBV5-4 and TRBJ2-3, is ETGVTQSPTHLIKTRGQQVTLRCSSQSGHNTVSWYQQALGQGPQFIFQYYREEENGRGNFPPRFSGLQFPNYSSELNVNALELDDSALYLCASSLGEGWPDTQYFGPGTRLTVL.

J is TRBJ1-1 and V is TRBV3-1 (or the pseudogene TRBV3-2); TRBD1 matches 8 bases. J was trimmed by 4 bases and V by 3 bases; bases with no gene match: 4. This CDR3 spans 14 amino acids. Germline CDR1 LGHDT, CDR2 YNNKEL (reference sequence). Here the CDR3 reads CASSHWDRITEAFF. The CDR3 DNA follows: TGTGCCAGCAGCCATTGGGACAGGATCACTGAAGCTTTCTTT.

The genes are TRBV27 and TRBJ2-1; 8 bases are shared with TRBD1. Germline V gene sequence: CDR1 MNHEY, CDR2 SMNVEV (reference sequence). V was pared by 5 bases and J by 7 bases, with 10 bases of the junction left unmatched. The CDR3 has 15 residues. The CDR3 DNA follows: TGTGCCAGCAGTGAACGGACAGGGCGGGGAAATGAGCAGTTCTTC. Translating it yields CASSERTGRGNEQFF.

The V call is TRBV10-1, the J call TRBJ2-5; D remains unclear. This CDR3 spans 13 amino acids. Germline V lookup: CDR1 WNHNN, CDR2 SYGVQD (reference sequence). The V end was cut by 5 bases, the J end by 2 bases, with 9 bases between. This chain's CDR3 is CASSKGPQETQYF. In nucleotides, the CDR3 is TGCGCCAGCAGTAAAGGACCACAAGAGACCCAGTACTTC.

The rearrangement joins TRBV7-9 to TRBJ2-7, with 7 nucleotides matching TRBD2. This CDR3 comprises 14 residues. CDR1 SEHNR and CDR2 FQNEAQ come from the germline V gene (reference sequence). Germline trimming cut 5 bases from V and 3 bases from J; bases unmatched to any gene: 7. CDR3 sequence (DNA): TGTGCCAGCAGCCGCCGGGGGGATGGCTACGAGCAGTACTTC. Encoded protein: CASSRRGDGYEQYF.